This TCR beta chain was documented in a study of blood T cell repertoires in COVID-19. Here immunoSEQ multiplex PCR was the method, and the copy in TCRdb shows in-frame clones only, minus some. This table holds 190,000 or so clones, around nine tenths found once. Trimming shortened V by 0 bases and J by 0 bases, and 8 bases separated the two germline ends. The CDR3 spans 16 residues. Per the germline V gene, CDR1 is SEHNR and CDR2 is FQNEAQ (reference sequence). This clone came up a few times. This sequence was found in a woman younger than 30 who had recovered from COVID-19. The sample comprised peripheral blood. The rearrangement uses TRBV7-9 and TRBJ2-2; D remains ambiguous. CDR3 residues: CASSLALQTNTGELFF. The CDR3 nucleotides are TGTGCCAGCAGCTTAGCGCTCCAGACGAACACCGGGGAGCTGTTTTTT.